This T cell receptor beta chain is from a study of beta chain features in type 1 diabetes. Study-level background: Examination of sorted cells across all samples involved around 99 million cells.

The trim removed 0 bases at V and 3 bases at J, leaving 11 bases unmatched. Germline CDR1 LGHNA, CDR2 YNFKEQ. The CDR3 has 18 residues. Study-level results: There was a moderate but significant shortening of TCRB CDR3s in all four CD4+ subsets of Type 1 diabetes patients.

Expressed TCRB transcripts were sequenced because the isolated RNA had all been reverse transcribed beforehand. The assay was immunoSEQ multiplex PCR, and TCRdb's table has in-frame clones only and misses some. The sample contains 300,000 to 450,000 clones, over 8.5% of which appear only once. This clone was found a few times. As yet, its antigen is unknown. The sequence came from a man aged 30 to 45 with type 1 diabetes. The genes are TRBV4-2 and TRBJ1-3; TRBD1 agrees at 7 bases. The sequencing sample was made of central memory CD4+ T cells from blood. CDR3 nucleotide sequence: TGTGCCAGCAGCCAAGACCTTCCGACAGGGTTAAGTGGAAACACCATATATTTT. Protein sequence: CASSQDLPTGLSGNTIYF.